The T cell receptor beta chain described here comes from a study of blood T cell repertoires in COVID-19. V was shortened by 6 bases and J by 4 bases, with 12 bases between the two germline ends. This CDR3 spans 13 amino acids. Germline V CDR1 and CDR2: LNHDA, SQIVND (reference sequence). Authors' processing steps: The authors estimated nucleated cell counts from reference gene primer amplification. The protocol was immunoSEQ multiplex PCR, while the TCRdb copy is restricted to in-frame clones and leaves out a portion. The V and J calls and the clone size are those of that table, but D and trimming were determined from the DNA. The sample lists roughly 80,000 clones; 82% were seen once.

The sequence was collected from a human donor in a cohort sampled during active COVID-19. V usage is TRBV19 and J usage is TRBJ1-2, with D maybe TRBD1 (6 bases). Material: peripheral blood. The CDR3 protein is CASRRQGGYGYTF. For the CDR3, the DNA is TGTGCCAGTAGGCGCCAAGGGGGCTATGGCTACACCTTC. The full variable domain, completed using reference TRBV19 and TRBJ1-2, is DGGITQSPKYLFRKEGQNVTLSCEQNLNHDAMYWYRQDPGQGLRLIYYSQIVNDFQKGDIAEGYSVSREKKESFPLTVTSAQKNPTAFYLCASRRQGGYGYTFGSGTRLTVV.